This T cell receptor beta chain was sequenced in a study of blood T cells in healthy people across ages. Whole-study findings and limits: The study could not conclusively compare naive and antigen-experienced cells, given its unsorted PBMCs.

The CDR3 is 14 amino acids. In germline, CDR1 is MNHEY, CDR2 SMNVEV (reference sequence). Trimming removed 6 bases at V and 7 bases at J, with 18 bases between. Each donor supplied around 9.6 milliliters of peripheral blood. PCR was performed a second time for 7 to 11 cycles using a sample-barcoded 5' primer and a J-beta primer mix. Every cDNA molecule bore a tag from a template-switch adaptor containing 12 random nucleotides. Each single sample gave us at least 3 million CDR3-containing paired-end reads. MiXCR, run by TCRdb on the 5' RACE reads, gives a single entry per CDR3 protein. The sample yields 1.5 million or so distinct CDR3 sequences, 40% to 45% seen once. As concerns this clonotype: The antigen is not known.

The receptor was isolated from a woman aged 18-29 years in good health. The genes are TRBV27 and TRBJ1-1, with D possibly TRBD1 on 6 matching bases. The specimen sequenced was blood. The CDR3 region is CASRAQGIADEAFF. CDR3 sequence (DNA): TGTGCCAGCAGGGCACAGGGTATTGCGGATGAAGCTTTCTTT.